This TCR beta chain comes out of a study of blood T cell repertoires in COVID-19. Study as a whole: Italy, Spain and the United States were the sources of the convalescent and acute COVID-19 samples. The cDNA or gDNA used as material had been derived from T cells, B-cell-depleted T cells, or PBMCs.

Germline V lookup: CDR1 MDHEN, CDR2 SYDVKM. The CDR3 extends over 14 amino acids. Trimming took 7 bases from V and 0 from J, leaving 12 bases between them. As originally analysed: Reference gene primer amplification gave estimated nucleated cell counts. Using immunoSEQ multiplex PCR, the repertoire was profiled, and TCRdb retains in-frame clones only, with some absent. V, J and clone size reflect that table, while D and trimming were determined from the DNA. The data contain over 200,000 clones, 70% to 90% of them singletons. This chain links TRBV28 with TRBJ1-1; D possibly corresponds to TRBD1 (5 bases). Input material: peripheral blood. The source is a human donor in a cohort sampled during active COVID-19. CDR3 residues: CASIRRGMNTEAFF. The CDR3 bases are TGTGCCAGCATCCGGAGGGGCATGAACACTGAAGCTTTCTTT.